The present T cell receptor (beta chain) was sequenced within a study of OX40 agonist ivuxolimab in advanced cancers. Study overall: Patients received ivuxolimab, an intravenous treatment, every 2 weeks at 0.01 to 10 mg/kg.

Autoimmune disease history or systemic immunosuppression disqualified patients. The CDR3 sequence is 11 residues long. V was clipped by 6 bases and J by 4 bases, with 6 bases between them. The germline CDR1 and CDR2 sequences are SNHLY and FYNNEI. TCRdb's copy holds only in-frame clones and misses some; the assay was immunoSEQ multiplex PCR. The sample has more than 40,000 clones, around 77% seen once. The sequence was obtained from an adult with an advanced solid tumor such as melanoma, head and neck, liver or kidney cancer. The material was CD4+ or CD8+ T cells sorted from blood, obtained in a trial of the OX40 agonist ivuxolimab. J is TRBJ1-2 and V is TRBV2; no clear D gene. Written as DNA, the CDR3 is TGTGCCAGCAGAGGTGGCTATGGCTACACCTTC. Translation gives CASRGGYGYTF.